The sequence of this T cell receptor beta chain was determined in a study of PD-L1 blockade in urothelial cancer. Study-level information: At 6 weeks and at 3 weeks (second dose) after treatment start, blood was analyzed. The median number of T cells present in blood samples was 130,000 to 150,000. Study-wide results and limits: Where pretreatment blood TCR clonality fell below the median, better survival was predicted.

Details on this clone: The antigen remains undetermined.

Time point meaning: pretreatment peripheral blood. V lost 3 bases, J lost 6 bases, and 14 bases lay in between. Per the germline V gene, CDR1 is KGHSH and CDR2 is LQKENI. This CDR3 is 14 amino acids long. This table comes from immunoSEQ multiplex PCR, and its TCRdb copy is limited to in-frame clones, with some not included. The table shows tens of thousands of clones, with more than 70% occurring only once. V usage is TRBV18 and J usage is TRBJ1-2; D not resolved. Sequencing was performed on PBMCs, taken around atezolizumab (anti-PD-L1) treatment. This clonotype was sampled from a woman at least 80 years old with urothelial cancer. The CDR3 coding sequence is TGTGCCAGCTCACCCCCTGAAGGGAGCCATGGCTACACCTTC. It encodes CASSPPEGSHGYTF.